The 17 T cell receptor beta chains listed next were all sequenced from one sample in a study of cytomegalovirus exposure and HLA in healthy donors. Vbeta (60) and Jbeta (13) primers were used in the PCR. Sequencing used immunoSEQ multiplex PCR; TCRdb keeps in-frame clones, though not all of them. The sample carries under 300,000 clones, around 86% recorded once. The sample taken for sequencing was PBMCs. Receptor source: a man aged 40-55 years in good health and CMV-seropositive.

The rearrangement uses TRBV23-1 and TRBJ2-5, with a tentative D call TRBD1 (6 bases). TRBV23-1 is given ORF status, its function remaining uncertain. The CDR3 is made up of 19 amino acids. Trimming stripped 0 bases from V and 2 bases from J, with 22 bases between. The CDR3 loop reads CASSQSSTPGHREQETQYF. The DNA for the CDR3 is TGCGCCAGCAGTCAATCCTCGACTCCGGGACACCGAGAGCAAGAGACCCAGTACTTC.

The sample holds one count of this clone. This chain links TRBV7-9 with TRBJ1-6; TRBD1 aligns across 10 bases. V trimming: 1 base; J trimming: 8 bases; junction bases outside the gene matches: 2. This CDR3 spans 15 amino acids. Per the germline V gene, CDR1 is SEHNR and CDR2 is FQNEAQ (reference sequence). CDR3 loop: CASSLGDRGDSPLHF. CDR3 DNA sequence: TGTGCCAGCAGCTTAGGGGACAGGGGCGATTCACCCCTCCACTTT.

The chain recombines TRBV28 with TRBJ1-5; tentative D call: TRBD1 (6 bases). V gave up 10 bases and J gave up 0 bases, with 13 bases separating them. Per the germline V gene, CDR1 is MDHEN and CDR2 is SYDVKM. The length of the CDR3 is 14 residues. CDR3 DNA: TGTGCCACAACAGGGTTGCTTAGCAATCAGCCCCAGCATTTT. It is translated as CATTGLLSNQPQHF.

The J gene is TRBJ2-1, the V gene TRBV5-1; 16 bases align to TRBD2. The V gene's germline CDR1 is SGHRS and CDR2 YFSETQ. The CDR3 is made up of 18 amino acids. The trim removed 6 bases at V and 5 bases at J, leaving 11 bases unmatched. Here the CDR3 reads CASISGLAGGGAHNEQFF. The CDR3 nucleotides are TGCGCCAGCATATCGGGACTAGCGGGAGGGGGGGCGCACAATGAGCAGTTCTTC.

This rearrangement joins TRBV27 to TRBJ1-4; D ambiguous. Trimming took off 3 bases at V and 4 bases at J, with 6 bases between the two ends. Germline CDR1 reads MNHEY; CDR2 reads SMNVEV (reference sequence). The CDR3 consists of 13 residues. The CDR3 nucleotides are TGTGCCAGCAGTTTTTCCGTTAATGAAAAACTGTTTTTT. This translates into CASSFSVNEKLFF.

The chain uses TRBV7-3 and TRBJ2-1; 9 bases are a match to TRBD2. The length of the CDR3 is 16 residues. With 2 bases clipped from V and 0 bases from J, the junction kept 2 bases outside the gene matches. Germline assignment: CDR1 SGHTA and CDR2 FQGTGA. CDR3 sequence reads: CASSLSSGDSYNEQFF. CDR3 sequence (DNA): TGTGCCAGCAGCTTATCTAGCGGGGACTCCTACAATGAGCAGTTCTTC.

The CDR3 here is CASSPRQGLYNEQFF. The CDR3 coding sequence is TGTGCCAGCTCACCCCGACAGGGGCTTTACAATGAGCAGTTCTTC. The chain joins TRBV18 to TRBJ2-1, with TRBD1 matching over 8 bases. V was clipped by 3 bases and J by 4 bases; unmatched bases: 5. This CDR3 has 15 residues. Germline-derived CDR1 and CDR2 are KGHSH and LQKENI.

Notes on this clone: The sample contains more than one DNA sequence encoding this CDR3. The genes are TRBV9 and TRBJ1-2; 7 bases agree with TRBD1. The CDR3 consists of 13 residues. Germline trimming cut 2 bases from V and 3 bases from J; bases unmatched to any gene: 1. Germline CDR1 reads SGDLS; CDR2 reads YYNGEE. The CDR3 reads CASSVGTDYGYTF. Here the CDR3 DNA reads TGTGCCAGCAGCGTCGGGACAGACTATGGCTACACCTTC.

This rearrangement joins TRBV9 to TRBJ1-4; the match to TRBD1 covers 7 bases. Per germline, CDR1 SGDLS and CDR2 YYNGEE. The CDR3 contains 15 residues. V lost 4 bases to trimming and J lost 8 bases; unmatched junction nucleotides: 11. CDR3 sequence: CASSPRQGSQEKLFF. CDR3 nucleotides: TGTGCCAGCAGCCCCCGACAGGGTAGTCAAGAAAAACTGTTTTTT.

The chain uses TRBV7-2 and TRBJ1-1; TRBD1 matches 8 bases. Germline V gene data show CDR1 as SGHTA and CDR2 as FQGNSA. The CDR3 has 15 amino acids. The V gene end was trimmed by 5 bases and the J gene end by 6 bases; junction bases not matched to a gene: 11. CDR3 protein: CASSLTGTGGAEAFF. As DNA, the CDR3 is TGTGCCAGCAGCCTTACCGGGACAGGCGGGGCTGAAGCTTTCTTT. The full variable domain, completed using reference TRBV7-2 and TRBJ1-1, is GAGVSQSPSNKVTEKGKDVELRCDPISGHTALYWYRQSLGQGLEFLIYFQGNSAPDKSGLPSDRFSAERTGGSVSTLTIQRTQQEDSAVYLCASSLTGTGGAEAFFGQGTRLTVV.

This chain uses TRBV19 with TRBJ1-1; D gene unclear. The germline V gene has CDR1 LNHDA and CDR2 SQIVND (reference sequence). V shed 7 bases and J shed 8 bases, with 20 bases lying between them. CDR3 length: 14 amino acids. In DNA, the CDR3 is TGTGCCAGTACTACTATTGCCAGACGTCTCGAAGCTTTCTTT. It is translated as CASTTIARRLEAFF.

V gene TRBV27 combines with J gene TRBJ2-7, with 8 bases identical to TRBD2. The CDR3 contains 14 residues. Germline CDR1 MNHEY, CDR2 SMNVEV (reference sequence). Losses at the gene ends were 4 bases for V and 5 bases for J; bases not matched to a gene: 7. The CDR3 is CASSSGTSNNEQYF. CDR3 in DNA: TGTGCCAGCAGTTCGGGGACTAGTAACAACGAGCAGTACTTC.

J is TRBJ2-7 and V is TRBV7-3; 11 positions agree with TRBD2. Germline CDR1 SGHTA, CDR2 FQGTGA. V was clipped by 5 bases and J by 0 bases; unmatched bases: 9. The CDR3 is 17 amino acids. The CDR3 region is CASSKSGLADLSYEQYF. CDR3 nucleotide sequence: TGTGCCAGCAGCAAATCGGGACTAGCGGACCTCTCCTACGAGCAGTACTTC.

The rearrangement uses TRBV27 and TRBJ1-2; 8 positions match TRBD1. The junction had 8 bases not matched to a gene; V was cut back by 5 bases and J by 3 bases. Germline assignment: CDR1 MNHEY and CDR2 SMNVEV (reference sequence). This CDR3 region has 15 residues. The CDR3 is CASSARQGTDYGYTF. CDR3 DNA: TGTGCCAGCAGTGCCCGACAGGGGACGGACTATGGCTACACCTTC.

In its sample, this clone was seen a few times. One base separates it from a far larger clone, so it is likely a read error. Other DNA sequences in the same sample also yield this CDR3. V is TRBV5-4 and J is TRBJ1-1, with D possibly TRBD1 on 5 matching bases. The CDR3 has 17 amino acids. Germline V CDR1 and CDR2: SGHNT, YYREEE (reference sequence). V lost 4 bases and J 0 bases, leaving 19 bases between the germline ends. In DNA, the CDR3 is TGTGCCAGCAGCCAAGATGTGGCAGGGATAATGAACACTGAAGCTTTCTTT. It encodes CASSQDVAGIMNTEAFF.

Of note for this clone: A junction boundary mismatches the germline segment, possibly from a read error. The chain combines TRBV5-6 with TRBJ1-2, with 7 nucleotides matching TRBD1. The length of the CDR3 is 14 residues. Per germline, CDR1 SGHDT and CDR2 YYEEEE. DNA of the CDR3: TGTGCCAGCAGCTTACACCCCCGCCAGGGGGAGAGAGACTTC. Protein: CASSLHPRQGERDF.

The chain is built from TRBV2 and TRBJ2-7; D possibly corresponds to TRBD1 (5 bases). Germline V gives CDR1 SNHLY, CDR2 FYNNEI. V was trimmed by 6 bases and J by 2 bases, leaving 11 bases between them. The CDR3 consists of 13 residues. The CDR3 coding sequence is TGTGCCAGCAGGTTAGCAGGGACCTACGAGCAGTACTTC. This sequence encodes CASRLAGTYEQYF.